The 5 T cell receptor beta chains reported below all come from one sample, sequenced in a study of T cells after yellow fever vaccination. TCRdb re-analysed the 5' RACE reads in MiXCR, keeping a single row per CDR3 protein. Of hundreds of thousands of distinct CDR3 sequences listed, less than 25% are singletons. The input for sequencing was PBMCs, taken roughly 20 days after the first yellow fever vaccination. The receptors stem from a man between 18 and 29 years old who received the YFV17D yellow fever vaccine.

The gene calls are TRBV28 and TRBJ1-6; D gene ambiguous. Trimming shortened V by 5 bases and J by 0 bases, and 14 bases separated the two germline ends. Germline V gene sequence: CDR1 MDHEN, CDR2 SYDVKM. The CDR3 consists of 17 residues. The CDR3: CASSTLAWSSYNSPLHF. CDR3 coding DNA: TGTGCCAGCAGTACTCTAGCGTGGAGCTCCTATAATTCACCCCTCCACTTT.

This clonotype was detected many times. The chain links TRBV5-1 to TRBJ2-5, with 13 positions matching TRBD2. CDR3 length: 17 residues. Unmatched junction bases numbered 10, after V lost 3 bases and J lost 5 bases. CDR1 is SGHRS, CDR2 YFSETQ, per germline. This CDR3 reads CASSSRTSGGVSETQYF. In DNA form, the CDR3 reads TGCGCCAGCAGCTCCAGGACTAGCGGGGGAGTAAGCGAGACCCAGTACTTC.

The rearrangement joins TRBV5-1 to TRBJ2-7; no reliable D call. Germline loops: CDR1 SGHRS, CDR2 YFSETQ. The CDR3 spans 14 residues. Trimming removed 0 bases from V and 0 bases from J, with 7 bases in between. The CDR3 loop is CASSLAGNSYEQYF. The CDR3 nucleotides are TGCGCCAGCAGCTTGGCAGGTAACTCCTACGAGCAGTACTTC.

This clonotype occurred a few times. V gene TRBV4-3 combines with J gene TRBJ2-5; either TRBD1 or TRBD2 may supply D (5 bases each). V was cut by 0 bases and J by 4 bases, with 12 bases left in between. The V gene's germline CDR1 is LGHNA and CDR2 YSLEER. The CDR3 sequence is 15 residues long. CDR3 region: CASSQDLSGTETQYF. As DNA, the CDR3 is TGCGCCAGCAGCCAAGATCTATCAGGGACAGAGACCCAGTACTTC.

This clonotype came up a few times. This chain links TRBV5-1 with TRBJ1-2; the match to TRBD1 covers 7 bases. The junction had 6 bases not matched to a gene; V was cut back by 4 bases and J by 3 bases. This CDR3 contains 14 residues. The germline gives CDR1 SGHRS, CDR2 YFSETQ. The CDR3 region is CASSENRGDYGYTF. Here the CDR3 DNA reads TGCGCCAGCAGCGAGAACAGGGGAGACTATGGCTACACCTTC.